This note documents a single TCR beta chain sequence. In the study's own analysis: Reference gene primer amplification gave nucleated cell count estimates. TCRdb keeps only in-frame clones here, not all; method: immunoSEQ multiplex PCR. From that table come the V and J calls and clone size; the DNA was used to work out D and trimming. The data show approximately 140,000 clones, 84% seen once. CDR1 is LNHDA and CDR2 is SQIVND in the germline V gene (reference sequence). This CDR3 region has 15 residues. Trimming cost V 7 bases and J 1 base; bases outside gene matches: 8. The data originate from a study of blood T cell repertoires in COVID-19. Across the study: In each case, the material was cDNA or gDNA derived from T cells, B-cell-depleted T cells, or PBMCs.

The gene calls are TRBV19 and TRBJ1-1; 8 bases match TRBD1. The sequenced sample was peripheral blood. This clonotype was sampled from a man in his 70s with acute or convalescent COVID-19. CDR3 residues: CASIRPGTGNTEAFF. The CDR3 nucleotides are TGTGCCAGTATTAGACCCGGGACAGGGAACACTGAAGCTTTCTTT.